The clone carrying this T cell receptor beta chain was observed a single time. The antigen is unknown. In making diagnoses, clinical symptoms, serum thyroxine and TRAb, thyroid ultrasound and orbital computed tomography were all used. The data belong to a study of T cells in Graves' hyperthyroidism and ophthalmopathy. Overall study results and limits: The model foresaw ophthalmopathy a median roughly 6.3 months prior to onset. Using 13 V-J features, a model discriminated ophthalmopathy from stable hyperthyroidism. Researchers found most expanded thyroid clonotypes above 0.001 in blood as well.

TCR beta CDR3 sequences were amplified from RNA transcripts. TCR CDR3 underwent first-round RT-PCR with the HTBI primer set. TCRdb redid the calling of the multiplex PCR reads with MiXCR, one entry per CDR3 protein. The sample includes roughly 510,000 distinct CDR3 sequences, about 45% of them seen just once. This sequence originates from an adult woman with Graves' disease, either hyperthyroidism or ophthalmopathy (not recorded which). The sequenced material came from peripheral blood or thyroid tissue (not recorded which).

The CDR3 protein is CASSTRVGNTGELFF. As DNA, the CDR3 is TGTGCCAGCAGTACCAGGGTTGGGAACACCGGGGAGCTGTTTTTT. The rearrangement links TRBV28 to TRBJ2-2, with D possibly being TRBD1 (5 bases). Trimming left V 5 bases short and J 1 base short, with 11 bases between. Germline V gene data show CDR1 as MDHEN and CDR2 as SYDVKM. The CDR3 totals 15 residues.